The entry below describes one T cell receptor beta chain. Antigen unknown. These data belong to a study of radiotherapy plus CTLA-4 blockade in lung cancer. Study outcomes and limitations: Some TCR clones had been derived from tumors. These clones expanded in peripheral blood after radiotherapy plus ipilimumab. Per reports, early blood T cell clone dynamics, plus interferon-beta, forecast response most strongly.

CDR1 and CDR2 from the germline V gene are SGHNT and YENEEA. This CDR3 is 14 amino acids long. Trimming removed 2 bases from V and 6 bases from J; junction bases left unmatched: 6. Focal radiation plus CTLA-4 blockade with ipilimumab was given to patients with chemo-refractory metastatic non-small-cell lung cancer. Assay used: immunoSEQ multiplex PCR; TCRdb lists only in-frame clones, some missing. The sample consists of tens of thousands of clones, around 87% of them appearing once. The sample here was peripheral blood, taken from a patient treated with radiotherapy plus ipilimumab. The chain combines TRBV11-3 with TRBJ1-1; 7 nucleotides line up with TRBD1. The receptor comes from a human donor with non-small cell lung cancer that progressed on radiotherapy plus ipilimumab. The CDR3 DNA follows: TGTGCCAGCAGCTTAACAGGGGAGTGGGCTGAAGCTTTCTTT. Translated, it gives CASSLTGEWAEAFF.